This entry concerns a single T cell receptor beta chain. V dropped 5 bases and J dropped 5 bases, with 7 bases sitting between them. Germline CDR1 is SGHTA and CDR2 is FQGNSA. This CDR3 region has 12 residues. This record belongs to a study of blood T cell repertoires in COVID-19. As for the study in general: Donors in the United States, Italy and Spain gave samples during acute or convalescent COVID-19. From T cells, B-cell-depleted T cells, or PBMCs came the material, which was cDNA or gDNA.

Libraries were prepared by immunoSEQ multiplex PCR; TCRdb keeps only in-frame clonotypes and omits some of them. The sample carries some 270,000 clones, over 75% recorded once. The receptor comes from a woman between 50 and 59 years old with acute COVID-19. The chain links TRBV7-2 to TRBJ2-1; no clear D gene. Sample: PBMCs or T cells enriched from blood (not recorded which). CDR3 DNA: TGTGCCAGCAGCATATTTCACAATGAGCAGTTCTTC. Translated, it gives CASSIFHNEQFF.